The clone carrying this T cell receptor beta chain was detected only once. Losses at the gene ends were 1 base for V and 0 bases for J; bases not matched to a gene: 3. Germline V lookup: CDR1 SGHRS, CDR2 YFSETQ. This CDR3 contains 15 residues. The data stem from a study of STAT5B mutations in CD4+ large granular lymphocyte leukemia. The table came from immunoSEQ multiplex PCR; TCRdb's copy has only in-frame clones and leaves some out. The sample includes roughly 35,000 clones, 65% to 70% of them seen just once. The chain carries TRBV5-1 and TRBJ2-7, with TRBD1 identical over 8 bases. The sample comprised CD4+ T cells from blood buffy coats. The TCR sequence derives from a human donor in good health. The CDR3 region is CASSLPDRVSYEQYF. The CDR3 region has the DNA TGCGCCAGCAGCTTGCCGGACAGGGTCTCCTACGAGCAGTACTTC.